This T cell receptor beta chain was captured in a study of blood T cell repertoires in COVID-19. Study as a whole: Both acute and convalescent COVID-19 samples were obtained from the United States, Italy and Spain. T cells, B-cell-depleted T cells, or PBMCs provided the cDNA or gDNA that served as material.

Original processing notes: For nucleated cells, counts were estimated from reference gene primer amplification. The table came from immunoSEQ multiplex PCR; TCRdb's copy has only in-frame clones and leaves some out. V, J and clone size reflect that table, while D and trimming were determined from the DNA. The table records roughly 250,000 clones, approximately 90% of them present only once. The V segment lost 8 bases and the J segment 7 bases; nucleotides outside the gene matches: 9. Per the germline V gene, CDR1 is PRHDT and CDR2 is FYEKMQ (reference sequence). CDR3 length equals 13 residues. The clonotype was recovered from a man younger than 45 with acute or convalescent COVID-19. The chain carries TRBV13 and TRBJ2-7; 9 bases match TRBD2. Sequenced material: peripheral blood. The CDR3 nucleotides are TGTGCCAGCCGCCCTGGCGGGAGGGATGAGCAGTACTTC. The encoded protein is CASRPGGRDEQYF. Together with reference TRBV13 and TRBJ2-7, the CDR3 gives the full variable domain: AAGVIQSPRHLIKEKRETATLKCYPIPRHDTVYWYQQGPGQDPQFLISFYEKMQSDKGSIPDRFSAQQFSDYHSELNMSSLELGDSALYFCASRPGGRDEQYFGPGTRLTVT.